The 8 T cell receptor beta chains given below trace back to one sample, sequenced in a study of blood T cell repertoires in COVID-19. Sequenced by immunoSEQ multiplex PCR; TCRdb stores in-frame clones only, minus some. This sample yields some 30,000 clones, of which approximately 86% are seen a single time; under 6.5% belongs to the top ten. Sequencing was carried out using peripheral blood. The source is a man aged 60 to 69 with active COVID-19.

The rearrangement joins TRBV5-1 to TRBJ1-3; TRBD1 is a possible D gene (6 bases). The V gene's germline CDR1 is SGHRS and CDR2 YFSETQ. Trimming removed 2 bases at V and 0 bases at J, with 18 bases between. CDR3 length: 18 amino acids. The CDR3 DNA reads TGCGCCAGCAGCTTAGGACAGTCCTTGACAAACTCTGGAAACACCATATATTTT. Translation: CASSLGQSLTNSGNTIYF.

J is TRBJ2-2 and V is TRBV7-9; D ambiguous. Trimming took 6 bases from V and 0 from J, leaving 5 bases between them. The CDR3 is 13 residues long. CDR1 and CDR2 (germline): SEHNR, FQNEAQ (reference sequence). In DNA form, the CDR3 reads TGTGCCAGCAGGGCGGCGAACACCGGGGAGCTGTTTTTT. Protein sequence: CASRAANTGELFF.

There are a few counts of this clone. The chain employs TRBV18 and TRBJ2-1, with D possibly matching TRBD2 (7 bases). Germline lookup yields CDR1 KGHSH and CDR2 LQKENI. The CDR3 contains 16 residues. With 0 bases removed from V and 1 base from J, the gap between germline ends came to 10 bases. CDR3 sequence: CASSPPGGTSYNEQFF. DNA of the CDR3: TGTGCCAGCTCACCACCGGGGGGGACATCCTACAATGAGCAGTTCTTC.

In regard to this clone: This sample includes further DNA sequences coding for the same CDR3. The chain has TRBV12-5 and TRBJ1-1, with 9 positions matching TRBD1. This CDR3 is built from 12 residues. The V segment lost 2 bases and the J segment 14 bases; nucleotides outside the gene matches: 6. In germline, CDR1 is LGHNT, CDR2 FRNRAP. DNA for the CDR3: TGTGCTAGTGGTTTGTACAGGGGGCCGGCCTTCTTT. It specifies CASGLYRGPAFF.

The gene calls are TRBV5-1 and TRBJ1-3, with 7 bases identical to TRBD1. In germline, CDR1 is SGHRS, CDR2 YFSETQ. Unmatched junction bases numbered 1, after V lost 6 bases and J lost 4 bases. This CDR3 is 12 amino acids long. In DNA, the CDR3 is TGCGCCAGCACGGACAGGGGAAACACCATATATTTT. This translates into CASTDRGNTIYF. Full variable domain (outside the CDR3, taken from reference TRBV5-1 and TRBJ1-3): KAGVTQTPRYLIKTRGQQVTLSCSPISGHRSVSWYQQTPGQGLQFLFEYFSETQRNKGNFPGRFSGRQFSNSRSEMNVSTLELGDSALYLCASTDRGNTIYFGEGSWLTVV.

In DNA form, the CDR3 reads TGTGCCAGCAACTCGGCGACAGGGGAAGGGTTCTTC. Residues: CASNSATGEGFF. This rearrangement joins TRBV6-5 to TRBJ2-1, with 8 positions matching TRBD1. The CDR3 covers 12 residues. Germline V gives CDR1 MNHEY, CDR2 SVGAGI. With V trimmed by 7 bases and J by 15 bases, 11 bases remained unmatched.

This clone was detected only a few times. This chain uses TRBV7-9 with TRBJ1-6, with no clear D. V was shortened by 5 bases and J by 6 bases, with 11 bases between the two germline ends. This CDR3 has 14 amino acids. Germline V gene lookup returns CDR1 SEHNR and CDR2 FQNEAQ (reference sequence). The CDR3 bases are TGTGCCAGCAGCACTACTCTTGGTAATTCACCCCTCCACTTT. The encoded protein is CASSTTLGNSPLHF.

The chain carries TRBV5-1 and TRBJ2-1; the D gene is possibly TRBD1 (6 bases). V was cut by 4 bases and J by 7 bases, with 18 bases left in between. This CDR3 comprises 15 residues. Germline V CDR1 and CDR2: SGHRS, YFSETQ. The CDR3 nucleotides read TGCGCCAGCAGCCCCGGGGCAGGGGTGAGGAATGAGCAGTTCTTC. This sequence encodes CASSPGAGVRNEQFF.